This is a list of T cell receptor beta chains from one sample in a study of shared clonotypes between healthy human individuals. Data came from immunoSEQ multiplex PCR; TCRdb stores just in-frame clones and leaves some out. The sample holds roughly 1,500,000 clones; about 98% are singletons and the top ten take roughly 0.42%. Sequencing was carried out using naive CD4+ T cells sorted from blood. Receptor source: a man younger than 40 in good health. Each CDR3 is given with its conserved first and last residue. A D gene is named only where the DNA matches it firmly. A row's size may be missing; if present it is once, few, many or a size class.

v_call: TRBV28
d_call: TRBD2
j_call: TRBJ2-1
clone_size: NA
cdr3_nt: TGTGCCAGCAGTCCTACACGACTAGCGGGAGATGAGCAGTTCTTC
cdr3_aa: CASSPTRLAGDEQFF

v_call: TRBV5-6
d_call: NA
j_call: TRBJ1-1
clone_size: NA
cdr3_nt: TGTGCCAGCAGCCCGGGACACCGGAACACTGAAGCTTTCTTT
cdr3_aa: CASSPGHRNTEAFF

v_call: TRBV2
d_call: TRBD1
j_call: TRBJ2-5
clone_size: NA
cdr3_nt: TGTGCCAGCAGTACAAACAGGGGGAAGACCCAGTACTTC
cdr3_aa: CASSTNRGKTQYF

v_call: TRBV27
d_call: TRBD2
j_call: TRBJ2-5
clone_size: NA
cdr3_nt: TGTGCCAGCGGGCCTAGCGGGCGAGCAATAGAGACCCAGTACTTC
cdr3_aa: CASGPSGRAIETQYF

v_call: TRBV7-2
d_call: TRBD1
j_call: TRBJ2-5
clone_size: NA
cdr3_nt: TGTGCCAGCAGCAGAGGGGGACAGGGCGAGACCCAGTACTTC
cdr3_aa: CASSRGGQGETQYF

v_call: TRBV7-9
d_call: TRBD1
j_call: TRBJ1-2
clone_size: NA
cdr3_nt: TGTGCCAGCAACTACAGGGGGCGCCCGGTTAACTATGGCTACACCTTC
cdr3_aa: CASNYRGRPVNYGYTF

v_call: TRBV29-1
d_call: TRBD2
j_call: TRBJ2-1
clone_size: NA
cdr3_nt: TGCAGCGTTAGTAGCGGGACTGATGAGCAGTTCTTC
cdr3_aa: CSVSSGTDEQFF

v_call: TRBV27
d_call: NA
j_call: TRBJ1-2
clone_size: NA
cdr3_nt: TGTGCCAGCAGTTTCCAGGGAAGAAACTATGGCTACACCTTC
cdr3_aa: CASSFQGRNYGYTF

v_call: TRBV28
d_call: NA
j_call: TRBJ1-5
clone_size: NA
cdr3_nt: TGTGCCAGCAGTTTAAACAGGGATCCGCCCCAGCATTTT
cdr3_aa: CASSLNRDPPQHF

v_call: TRBV2
d_call: TRBD2
j_call: TRBJ2-1
clone_size: NA
cdr3_nt: TGTGCCAGCAGTCCAAGCGGGGCGGGCAACAATGAGCAGTTCTTC
cdr3_aa: CASSPSGAGNNEQFF

v_call: TRBV6-1
d_call: NA
j_call: TRBJ2-7
clone_size: NA
cdr3_nt: TGTGCCAGCACTCGGGGGAGGAACGAGCAGTACTTC
cdr3_aa: CASTRGRNEQYF

v_call: TRBV6-5
d_call: TRBD1
j_call: TRBJ2-3
clone_size: NA
cdr3_nt: TGTGCCAGCAGTACTGGGACAGACCCGGATACGCAGTATTTT
cdr3_aa: CASSTGTDPDTQYF

v_call: TRBV9
d_call: TRBD1
j_call: TRBJ2-1
clone_size: NA
cdr3_nt: TGTGCCAGCAGCTCACTCGGGACAGGGGGCCGACAGTTCTTC
cdr3_aa: CASSSLGTGGRQFF

v_call: TRBV4-3
d_call: NA
j_call: TRBJ2-7
clone_size: NA
cdr3_nt: TGCGCCAGCAGCCAAGACAGGGGAGGGCCTCGGGAGCAGTACTTC
cdr3_aa: CASSQDRGGPREQYF

v_call: TRBV7-2
d_call: NA
j_call: TRBJ2-7
clone_size: NA
cdr3_nt: TGTGCCAGCAGCTTAAGACTAGATAGCTCCTACGAGCAGTACTTC
cdr3_aa: CASSLRLDSSYEQYF

v_call: TRBV2
d_call: NA
j_call: TRBJ2-7
clone_size: NA
cdr3_nt: TGTGCCAGCGGAGGGCTCCAGGGATTGTACTACGAGCAGTACTTC
cdr3_aa: CASGGLQGLYYEQYF

v_call: TRBV28
d_call: TRBD1
j_call: TRBJ1-5
clone_size: NA
cdr3_nt: TGTGCCAGCAGACCGGGACAGGCGAATCAGCCCCAGCATTTT
cdr3_aa: CASRPGQANQPQHF

v_call: TRBV19
d_call: TRBD2
j_call: TRBJ2-1
clone_size: NA
cdr3_nt: TGTGCCAGTACCGAACACAAGGGACTAGCGGGGGCCAATGAGCAGTTCTTC
cdr3_aa: CASTEHKGLAGANEQFF

v_call: TRBV5-1
d_call: NA
j_call: TRBJ1-4
clone_size: NA
cdr3_nt: TGCGCCAGCAGCTTGGGGTCCAGATTCAGCGAAGGTGAAAAACTGTTTTTT
cdr3_aa: CASSLGSRFSEGEKLFF

v_call: TRBV5-3
d_call: NA
j_call: TRBJ1-1
clone_size: NA
cdr3_nt: TGTGCCAGAAGCTTGGCTGTGAACACTGAAGCTTTCTTT
cdr3_aa: CARSLAVNTEAFF

v_call: TRBV28
d_call: NA
j_call: TRBJ2-6
clone_size: NA
cdr3_nt: TGTGCCAGCAAGGAGGTCGCTGGGGCCAACGTCCTGACTTTC
cdr3_aa: CASKEVAGANVLTF

v_call: TRBV5-4
d_call: NA
j_call: TRBJ1-2
clone_size: NA
cdr3_nt: TGTGCCAGCAGCTTGACCCGGACCCTAGGAGGAGATGGCTACACCTTC
cdr3_aa: CASSLTRTLGGDGYTF

v_call: TRBV4-1
d_call: NA
j_call: TRBJ2-3
clone_size: NA
cdr3_nt: TGCGCCAGCAGCTCACATCGGGACGGAGGGGATACGCAGTATTTT
cdr3_aa: CASSSHRDGGDTQYF

v_call: TRBV5-1
d_call: TRBD2
j_call: TRBJ2-7
clone_size: few
cdr3_nt: TGCGCCAGCAGCTTGGTTAGCGGGAGCTACGAGCAGTACTTC
cdr3_aa: CASSLVSGSYEQYF

v_call: TRBV30
d_call: NA
j_call: TRBJ1-5
clone_size: once
cdr3_nt: TGTGCCTGGAGGCCCCCCGGGAGTGTCAATCAGCCCCAGCATTTT
cdr3_aa: CAWRPPGSVNQPQHF

v_call: TRBV21-1
d_call: NA
j_call: TRBJ2-7
clone_size: NA
cdr3_nt: TGTGCCAGCAGCAAGAGAGGGCCTTGGTCCCACTACGAGCAGTACTTC
cdr3_aa: CASSKRGPWSHYEQYF

v_call: TRBV19
d_call: TRBD1
j_call: TRBJ2-4
clone_size: NA
cdr3_nt: TGTGCCAGTAGTATGAGAGGGGGCGTCGGAAACATTCAGTACTTC
cdr3_aa: CASSMRGGVGNIQYF

v_call: TRBV28
d_call: TRBD1
j_call: TRBJ1-2
clone_size: NA
cdr3_nt: TGTGCCAGCAGTTTCTGGAAGGGGGCCTATGGCTACACCTTC
cdr3_aa: CASSFWKGAYGYTF

v_call: TRBV5-6
d_call: NA
j_call: TRBJ2-3
clone_size: NA
cdr3_nt: TGTGCCAGCAGCTTGGAGCAGGTGGACACAGATACGCAGTATTTT
cdr3_aa: CASSLEQVDTDTQYF

v_call: TRBV19
d_call: NA
j_call: TRBJ1-5
clone_size: NA
cdr3_nt: TGTGCCAGTAGTATAGTGGCAGGGAGCAATCAGCCCCAGCATTTT
cdr3_aa: CASSIVAGSNQPQHF

v_call: TRBV28
d_call: NA
j_call: TRBJ1-5
clone_size: once
cdr3_nt: TGTGCCAGCAGACCGAACCCAGGGGTAAATCAGCCCCAGCATTTT
cdr3_aa: CASRPNPGVNQPQHF

v_call: TRBV10-1
d_call: NA
j_call: TRBJ2-7
clone_size: NA
cdr3_nt: TGCGCCAGCAGTGACCCGTCTAGCTCCTACGAGCAGTACTTC
cdr3_aa: CASSDPSSSYEQYF

v_call: TRBV5-1
d_call: TRBD1
j_call: TRBJ1-4
clone_size: once
cdr3_nt: TGCGCCAGCAGCCCGAGGACAGGGTATGAAAAACTGTTTTTT
cdr3_aa: CASSPRTGYEKLFF

v_call: TRBV4-1
d_call: NA
j_call: TRBJ1-1
clone_size: NA
cdr3_nt: TGCGCCAGCAGCCAGGGTAGTAACACTGAAGCTTTCTTT
cdr3_aa: CASSQGSNTEAFF

v_call: TRBV5-1
d_call: NA
j_call: TRBJ2-7
clone_size: NA
cdr3_nt: TGCGCCAGCAGTCTGACTAGTTCCTACGAGCAGTACTTC
cdr3_aa: CASSLTSSYEQYF

v_call: TRBV2
d_call: TRBD2
j_call: TRBJ2-5
clone_size: NA
cdr3_nt: TGTGCCAGCAGTGAAAGGTTTGATCGAGCGGGAGGGCGCGAGACCCAGTACTTC
cdr3_aa: CASSERFDRAGGRETQYF

v_call: TRBV4-1
d_call: TRBD2
j_call: TRBJ2-3
clone_size: NA
cdr3_nt: TGCGCCAGCAGCCCGAGACTAGCGGGAGACGGCACAGATACGCAGTATTTT
cdr3_aa: CASSPRLAGDGTDTQYF

v_call: TRBV7-6
d_call: NA
j_call: TRBJ2-1
clone_size: NA
cdr3_nt: TGTGCCAGCAGCCCCCGAGCAGCAGTGGGGACTTACAATGAGCAGTTCTTC
cdr3_aa: CASSPRAAVGTYNEQFF

v_call: TRBV19
d_call: NA
j_call: TRBJ1-1
clone_size: NA
cdr3_nt: TGTGCCAGTAGTAAGTCAGGGAGGAACACTGAAGCTTTCTTT
cdr3_aa: CASSKSGRNTEAFF

v_call: TRBV5-4
d_call: TRBD1
j_call: TRBJ2-5
clone_size: NA
cdr3_nt: TGTGCCAGCAGCCAGGGACAGGGCTCCCTCCAAGAGACCCAGTACTTC
cdr3_aa: CASSQGQGSLQETQYF

v_call: TRBV4-3
d_call: NA
j_call: TRBJ1-2
clone_size: NA
cdr3_nt: TGCGCCAGCAGCCAACAGGACAGAACTAACTATGGCTACACCTTC
cdr3_aa: CASSQQDRTNYGYTF

v_call: TRBV19
d_call: NA
j_call: TRBJ1-1
clone_size: once
cdr3_nt: TGTGCCAGTAGTATAGGGGACACCTTCGGGCCTGAAGCTTTCTTT
cdr3_aa: CASSIGDTFGPEAFF

v_call: TRBV11-3
d_call: NA
j_call: TRBJ2-2
clone_size: NA
cdr3_nt: TGTGCCAGCAGCTCAGGAGGGTTCCGAGGGGAGCTGTTTTTT
cdr3_aa: CASSSGGFRGELFF

v_call: TRBV7-8
d_call: TRBD1
j_call: TRBJ1-1
clone_size: once
cdr3_nt: TGTGCCAGCAGCCCTCAGGGGGCGATGAACACTGAAGCTTTCTTT
cdr3_aa: CASSPQGAMNTEAFF

v_call: TRBV7-9
d_call: NA
j_call: TRBJ1-4
clone_size: NA
cdr3_nt: TGTGCCAGCAGCCCCTTGACTGCAACTAATGAAAAACTGTTTTTT
cdr3_aa: CASSPLTATNEKLFF

v_call: TRBV14
d_call: NA
j_call: TRBJ1-3
clone_size: NA
cdr3_nt: TGTGCCAGCAGCCAAGCAAAACCGCCGTCCCAACCTCGAGCTGGAAACACCATATATTTT
cdr3_aa: CASSQAKPPSQPRAGNTIYF

v_call: TRBV5-1
d_call: TRBD1
j_call: TRBJ2-2
clone_size: NA
cdr3_nt: TGCGCCAGCAGCAGGGAAACAGGGGCTACCGGGGAGCTGTTTTTT
cdr3_aa: CASSRETGATGELFF

v_call: TRBV4-1
d_call: TRBD2
j_call: TRBJ2-1
clone_size: NA
cdr3_nt: TGCGCCAGCAGCCAGGTAGTGTCCGCTGCCCCTACTAGCGGACGGCCGAGGGAGTTCTTC
cdr3_aa: CASSQVVSAAPTSGRPREFF

v_call: TRBV9
d_call: NA
j_call: TRBJ2-5
clone_size: NA
cdr3_nt: TGTGCCAGCAGCGTAGAGTGGGTTGAAGAGACCCAGTACTTC
cdr3_aa: CASSVEWVEETQYF